Following are 9 T cell receptor beta chains from one sample sequenced in a study of cytomegalovirus exposure and HLA in healthy donors (dated by TCRdb to about 2017). The receptor library was made with the immunoSEQ multiplex PCR assay. A mixture of 60 forward primers for TCR Vbeta segments and 13 reverse primers for TCR Jbeta segments was used in the multiplex PCR. The table was pulled from immuneACCESS by TCRdb, which kept in-frame rearrangements only. Such tables lose some clones; where checked, under half of the loss comes from unresolved V genes, and the rest has no known cause. This sample gives around 150,000 clones in total; under 85% of them show up just once. The ten largest clonotypes hold under 1.5% of the sample. Sequenced sample: PBMCs. These receptors all stem from a woman aged 30 to 39 in good health and CMV-seronegative.

Here the CDR3 DNA reads TGTGCCAGCTCGGGGGGATTGCGGGTGGTGGATACGCAGTATTTT. Its translation: CASSGGLRVVDTQYF. The chain joins TRBV9 to TRBJ2-3; 7 bases map to TRBD2. The CDR3 is 15 amino acids. Germline CDR1 reads SGDLS; CDR2 reads YYNGEE. J gave up 6 bases and V 7 bases, and 14 bases lay outside the gene matches. Filled out from reference TRBV9 and TRBJ2-3, the complete variable domain reads DSGVTQTPKHLITATGQRVTLRCSPRSGDLSVYWYQQSLDQGLQFLIQYYNGEERAKGNILERFSAQQFPDLHSELNLSSLELGDSALYFCASSGGLRVVDTQYFGPGTRLTVL.

The chain has TRBV2 and TRBJ2-2, with TRBD1 identical over 7 bases. CDR3 size: 14 residues. Germline loops: CDR1 SNHLY, CDR2 FYNNEI. Trimming cost V 10 bases and J 4 bases; bases outside gene matches: 9. The CDR3 sequence: CATIGQVLTGELFF. The CDR3 coding sequence is TGTGCCACCATCGGACAGGTGCTCACCGGGGAGCTGTTTTTT.

This chain connects TRBV28 to TRBJ1-1; D might be TRBD1 (6 bases). V shed 3 bases and J shed 3 bases, with 8 bases lying between them. The CDR3 has 13 residues. In germline, CDR1 is MDHEN, CDR2 SYDVKM. The CDR3 here is CASSLDSYTEAFF. The CDR3 coding sequence is TGTGCCAGCAGTTTGGACAGTTACACTGAAGCTTTCTTT. The whole variable domain, filled in from reference TRBV28 and TRBJ1-1, reads DVKVTQSSRYLVKRTGEKVFLECVQDMDHENMFWYRQDPGLGLRLIYFSYDVKMKEKGDIPEGYSVSREKKERFSLILESASTNQTSMYLCASSLDSYTEAFFGQGTRLTVV.

This clone was detected only a few times. The V call is TRBV5-1, the J call TRBJ1-2; 7 bases are shared with TRBD1. The CDR3 loop spans 14 amino acids. Trimming took 4 bases from V and 2 from J; bases not matched to a gene: 5. Germline V gene sequence: CDR1 SGHRS, CDR2 YFSETQ. In DNA form, the CDR3 reads TGCGCCAGCAGCACATCGACAGGGAACTATGGCTACACCTTC. Translating gives CASSTSTGNYGYTF.

This chain joins TRBV19 and TRBJ1-2; D unclear. V was clipped by 5 bases and J by 7 bases, with 14 bases between them. This CDR3 contains 13 residues. CDR1 is LNHDA, CDR2 SQIVND, per germline (reference sequence). As DNA, the CDR3 is TGTGCCAGTAGTGGCGACTTAATCTTTGGCTACACCTTC. It yields the protein CASSGDLIFGYTF. The full variable domain, completed using reference TRBV19 and TRBJ1-2, is DGGITQSPKYLFRKEGQNVTLSCEQNLNHDAMYWYRQDPGQGLRLIYYSQIVNDFQKGDIAEGYSVSREKKESFPLTVTSAQKNPTAFYLCASSGDLIFGYTFGSGTRLTVV.

V usage is TRBV7-8 and J usage is TRBJ2-7; D unresolved. The CDR3 totals 12 residues. The germline V gene encodes CDR1 SGHVS and CDR2 FQNEAQ. V gave up 2 bases and J gave up 4 bases, with 6 bases separating them. The CDR3 nucleotides read TGTGCCAGCAGCTTATACGGGTACGAGCAGTACTTC. The encoded protein is CASSLYGYEQYF.

On this clone itself: Other DNA sequences in the sample encode the same CDR3. This chain connects TRBV5-1 to TRBJ1-1; D remains unclear. The CDR3 runs 14 residues. V was pared by 4 bases and J by 1 base, with 11 bases between. Germline V lookup: CDR1 SGHRS, CDR2 YFSETQ. The CDR3 here is CASSLGGSNTEAFF. The CDR3 nucleotides are TGCGCCAGCAGCCTGGGAGGTTCGAACACTGAAGCTTTCTTT.

This clone was seen a handful of times. CDR3 loop: CASSLWGLGQGDTEAFF. The CDR3 coding sequence is TGTGCCAGCAGTTTATGGGGTTTAGGACAGGGGGACACTGAAGCTTTCTTT. The chain combines TRBV28 with TRBJ1-1; 10 nucleotides agree with TRBD1. Germline lookup yields CDR1 MDHEN and CDR2 SYDVKM. V shed 0 bases and J 3 bases; nucleotides not matched to a gene: 7. This CDR3 has 17 amino acids.

This chain's CDR3 is CASTKGFPGELFF. Written as DNA, the CDR3 is TGTGCCAGCACAAAGGGGTTCCCCGGGGAGCTGTTTTTT. This chain connects TRBV2 to TRBJ2-2; D might be TRBD1 (5 bases). Looked up from germline, CDR1 is SNHLY and CDR2 is FYNNEI. CDR3 size: 13 residues. Trimming cost V 7 bases and J 6 bases, with 12 bases left between them.